Listed here are 12 T cell receptor beta chains from one sample, sequenced in a study of T cells in Graves' hyperthyroidism and ophthalmopathy. The TCR beta CDR3 regions underwent amplification using RNA transcripts as the source. A first-round RT-PCR of the TCR CDR3 used the HTBI primer set. TCRdb fed the multiplex PCR reads into MiXCR, producing one record per CDR3 protein. The sample yields 45,000 to 55,000 distinct CDR3 sequences, 45% to 65% seen once. The material sequenced was peripheral blood or thyroid tissue (not recorded which). The receptors here all came from a man in his late teens or twenties with Graves' hyperthyroidism.

This chain joins TRBV29-1 and TRBJ2-7; 7 positions agree with TRBD1. CDR3 length: 14 amino acids. Germline-derived CDR1 and CDR2 are SQVTM and ANQGSEA. J was trimmed by 2 bases and V by 6 bases; bases with no gene match: 10. The CDR3 loop reads CSVPGTAAPYEQYF. The DNA of the CDR3 is TGCAGCGTCCCCGGGACAGCTGCCCCCTACGAGCAGTACTTC.

The count of this clonotype is one. A read error may account for a junction end that differs from germline. The chain has TRBV7-2 and TRBJ1-2, with a possible D match to TRBD1 (6 bases). Germline V gene data show CDR1 as SGHTA and CDR2 as FQGNSA. CDR3 length: 16 amino acids. CDR3 sequence (DNA): TGTGCCAGCAGCTTACTCGACCGACAGGCCCTCTATGGCCACACCTTC. This sequence encodes CASSLLDRQALYGHTF. Supplemented by reference TRBV7-2 and TRBJ1-2, the full variable domain reads GAGVSQSPSNKVTEKGKDVELRCDPISGHTALYWYRQSLGQGLEFLIYFQGNSAPDKSGLPSDRFSAERTGGSVSTLTIQRTQQEDSAVYLCASSLLDRQALYGHTFGSGTRLTVV.

The rearrangement joins TRBV4-1 to TRBJ2-2, with D perhaps TRBD2 (6 bases). The V gene lost 0 bases and the J gene lost 9 bases, with 20 bases spanning the gap. This CDR3 spans 17 amino acids. CDR1 is MGHRA, CDR2 YSYEKL, per germline. The CDR3 bases are TGCGCCAGCAGCCAAGATGGGCGGGACGGCCGTGGCAGGGAGCTGTTTTTT. This translates into CASSQDGRDGRGRELFF.

Ten or more counts support this clonotype. The rearrangement links TRBV6-2 or TRBV6-3 to TRBJ1-5; D unclear. The CDR3 is 16 residues long. The germline V gene encodes CDR1 MNHEY and CDR2 SVGEGT. The V and J ends lost 1 base and 0 bases respectively, with 10 bases between them. The CDR3 spells CASSYFRRNSNQPQHF. The DNA of the CDR3 is TGTGCCAGCAGTTACTTCCGGCGGAATAGCAATCAGCCCCAGCATTTT.

This chain's CDR3 is CASSRKAGGSGTQYF. CDR3 sequence (DNA): TGTGCCAGCAGCCGCAAGGCAGGGGGGTCAGGGACCCAGTACTTC. The J gene is TRBJ2-5, the V gene TRBV7-2, with a possible D match to TRBD1 (7 bases). CDR1 and CDR2 (germline): SGHTA, FQGNSA. The CDR3 consists of 15 residues. V lost 5 bases to trimming and J lost 7 bases, with 20 bases between them.

Judged by abundance, this clonotype is medium-sized. The chain carries TRBV29-1 and TRBJ1-2; D remains unclear. The CDR3 runs 12 residues. Germline CDR1 reads SQVTM; CDR2 reads ANQGSEA. V was pared by 8 bases and J by 7 bases, with 17 bases between. CDR3: CSTPGGSAGYTF. CDR3 nucleotide sequence: TGCAGCACACCAGGAGGGTCGGCTGGCTACACCTTC.

This clonotype was counted ten times or more. This chain connects TRBV5-1 to TRBJ1-1; TRBD1 matches 7 bases. CDR3 length: 14 residues. V lost 0 bases, J lost 7 bases, and 6 bases stayed unmatched. Germline V CDR1 and CDR2: SGHRS, YFSETQ. The CDR3 here is CASSLGTGFSEAFF. The CDR3 nucleotides are TGCGCCAGCAGCTTGGGGACAGGCTTCAGTGAAGCTTTCTTT. Full variable domain (rest looked up from reference TRBV5-1 and TRBJ1-1): KAGVTQTPRYLIKTRGQQVTLSCSPISGHRSVSWYQQTPGQGLQFLFEYFSETQRNKGNFPGRFSGRQFSNSRSEMNVSTLELGDSALYLCASSLGTGFSEAFFGQGTRLTVV.

Note on this clonotype: This CDR3 fails to terminate in the conserved phenylalanine or tryptophan, so it likely reflects a read error. Because the CDR3's place on the DNA is in doubt, the DNA is left out and the CDR3 is given as listed by TCRdb. The chain employs TRBV7-3 and TRBJ2-6; the D segment call TRBD1 is taken from the table without a DNA check. The CDR3 is 9 residues long, counting both termini. CDR1 is SGHTA, CDR2 FQGTGA, per germline. CDR3 residues: CASSGSRGD.

The gene calls are TRBV7-8 and TRBJ1-2; no clear D. V was clipped by 0 bases and J by 3 bases, with 8 bases between them. This CDR3 is built from 14 residues. Germline lookup yields CDR1 SGHVS and CDR2 FQNEAQ. This CDR3 reads CASSLASRYYGYTF. The CDR3 DNA reads as TGTGCCAGCAGCTTAGCGTCGAGGTACTATGGCTACACCTTC.

About this clonotype: Given the absence of the conserved phenylalanine or tryptophan at the CDR3 end, a read error is likely. The chain has TRBV12-3 or TRBV12-4 and TRBJ2-7, with 9 bases identical to TRBD2. CDR3 length: 15 amino acids. V shed 7 bases and J 4 bases; nucleotides not matched to a gene: 11. The DNA for the CDR3 is TGTGCCAGCAAACAGAGTAGCGGGAGTTTTTACGAGCAGTACCTC. This codes for CASKQSSGSFYEQYL.

This clonotype was counted at least ten times. The chain recombines TRBV4-2 with TRBJ1-4; D is unclear. The CDR3 loop spans 15 amino acids. With 0 bases removed from V and 7 bases from J, the gap between germline ends came to 12 bases. Germline V gene sequence: CDR1 LGHNA, CDR2 YNFKEQ. The CDR3 coding sequence is TGTGCCAGCAGCCAAGATCCGACGCCTTCTGAAAAACTGTTTTTT. It codes for CASSQDPTPSEKLFF.

This clonotype was seen only a few times. This chain connects TRBV28 to TRBJ2-7, with D maybe TRBD2 (6 bases). Germline CDR1 is MDHEN and CDR2 is SYDVKM. Trimming took 5 bases from V and 2 from J, leaving 19 bases between them. The CDR3 covers 16 residues. In nucleotides, the CDR3 is TGTGCCAGCAGTCCCCCCGATCGCGGGATACCCTACGAGCAGTACTTC. Encoded protein: CASSPPDRGIPYEQYF.